The present entry profiles one T cell receptor beta chain with its context. What it recognizes is unknown. The CDR3 extends over 17 amino acids. Germline V gene data show CDR1 as DFQATT and CDR2 as SNEGSKA (reference sequence). V shed 5 bases, J shed 0 bases, and the junction held 10 bases outside the gene matches. Researchers report isolating at least 6 million PBMCs per sample. The amount of total RNA extracted per sample was at least 5 micrograms. The sample belongs to a study of blood T cells in healthy people across ages. The second PCR ran 7 to 11 cycles with a sample-barcoded 5' primer and J-beta primers. Each CDR3 protein is one row after TCRdb ran MiXCR on the 5' RACE reads. The sample lists 650,000 to 1,000,000 distinct CDR3 sequences, roughly 35% occurring once. Broader study findings: Per million T cells, the diversity of TCR beta decreased roughly linearly as age advanced.

The rearrangement links TRBV20-1 to TRBJ2-6; 7 bases match TRBD2. The TCR comes from a man between 18 and 29 years old in good health. The specimen was blood. CDR3 sequence: CSAASGLAVSGANVLTF. The CDR3 DNA is TGCAGTGCTGCGAGCGGGCTAGCGGTCTCTGGGGCCAACGTCCTGACTTTC.